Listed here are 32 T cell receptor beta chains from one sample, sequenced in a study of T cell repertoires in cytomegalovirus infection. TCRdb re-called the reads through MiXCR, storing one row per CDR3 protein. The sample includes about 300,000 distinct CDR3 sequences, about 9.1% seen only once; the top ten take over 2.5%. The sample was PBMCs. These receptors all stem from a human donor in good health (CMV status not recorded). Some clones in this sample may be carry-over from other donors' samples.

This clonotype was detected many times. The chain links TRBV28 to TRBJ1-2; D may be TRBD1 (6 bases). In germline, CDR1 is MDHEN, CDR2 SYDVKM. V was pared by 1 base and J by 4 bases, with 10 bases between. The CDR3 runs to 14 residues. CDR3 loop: CASSLSDRGYGYTF. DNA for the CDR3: TGTGCCAGCAGTTTATCGGACAGAGGCTATGGCTACACCTTC.

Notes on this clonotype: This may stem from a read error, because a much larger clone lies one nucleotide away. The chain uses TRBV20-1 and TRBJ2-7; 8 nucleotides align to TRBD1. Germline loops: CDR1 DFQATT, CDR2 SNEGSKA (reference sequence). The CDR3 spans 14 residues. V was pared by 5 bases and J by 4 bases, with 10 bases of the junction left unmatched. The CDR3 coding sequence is TGCAGTGCTGGAGGAGACAGGGGCCGATACGAGCAGTACTTC. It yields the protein CSAGGDRGRYEQYF.

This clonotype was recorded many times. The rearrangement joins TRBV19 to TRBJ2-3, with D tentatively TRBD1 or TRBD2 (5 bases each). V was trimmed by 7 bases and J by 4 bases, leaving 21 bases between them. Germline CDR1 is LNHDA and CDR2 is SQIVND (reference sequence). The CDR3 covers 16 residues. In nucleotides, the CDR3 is TGTGCCAGTAACCCTCAAAGGGACCCATTGGCAGATACGCAGTATTTT. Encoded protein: CASNPQRDPLADTQYF.

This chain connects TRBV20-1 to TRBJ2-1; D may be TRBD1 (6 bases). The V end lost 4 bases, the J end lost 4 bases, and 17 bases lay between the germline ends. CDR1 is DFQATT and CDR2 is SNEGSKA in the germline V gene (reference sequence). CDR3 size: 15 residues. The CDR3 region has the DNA TGCAGTGCTACTCCCCGACAGGAGTATTACAATGAGCAGTTCTTC. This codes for CSATPRQEYYNEQFF.

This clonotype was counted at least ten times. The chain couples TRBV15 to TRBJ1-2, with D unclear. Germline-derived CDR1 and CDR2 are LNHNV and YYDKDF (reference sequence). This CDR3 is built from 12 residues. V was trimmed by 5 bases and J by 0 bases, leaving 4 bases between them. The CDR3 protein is CATSRANYGYTF. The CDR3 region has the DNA TGTGCCACCAGCCGGGCTAACTATGGCTACACCTTC. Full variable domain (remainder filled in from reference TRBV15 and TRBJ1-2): DAMVIQNPRYQVTQFGKPVTLSCSQTLNHNVMYWYQQKSSQAPKLLFHYYDKDFNNEADTPDNFQSRRPNTSFCFLDIRSPGLGDTAMYLCATSRANYGYTFGSGTRLTVV.

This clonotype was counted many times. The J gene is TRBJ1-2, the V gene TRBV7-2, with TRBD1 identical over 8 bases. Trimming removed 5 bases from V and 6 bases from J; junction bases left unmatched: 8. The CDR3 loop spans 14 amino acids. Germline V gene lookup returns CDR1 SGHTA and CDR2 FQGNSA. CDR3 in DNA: TGTGCCAGCAGCGTTTCCCAGGGGGCCGATGGCTACACCTTC. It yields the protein CASSVSQGADGYTF.

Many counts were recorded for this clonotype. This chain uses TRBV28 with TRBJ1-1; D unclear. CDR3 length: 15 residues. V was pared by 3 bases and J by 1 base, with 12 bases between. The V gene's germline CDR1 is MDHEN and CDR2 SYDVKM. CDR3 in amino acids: CASSFIAGSNTEAFF. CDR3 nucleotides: TGTGCCAGCAGTTTCATTGCGGGGTCGAACACTGAAGCTTTCTTT. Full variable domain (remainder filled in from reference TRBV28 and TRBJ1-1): DVKVTQSSRYLVKRTGEKVFLECVQDMDHENMFWYRQDPGLGLRLIYFSYDVKMKEKGDIPEGYSVSREKKERFSLILESASTNQTSMYLCASSFIAGSNTEAFFGQGTRLTVV.

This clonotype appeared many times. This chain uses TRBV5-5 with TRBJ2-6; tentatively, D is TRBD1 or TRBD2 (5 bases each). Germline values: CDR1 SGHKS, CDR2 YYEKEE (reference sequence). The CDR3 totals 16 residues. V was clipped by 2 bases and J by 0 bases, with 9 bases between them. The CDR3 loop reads CASSLGTHSGANVLTF. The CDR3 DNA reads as TGTGCCAGCAGCTTAGGGACCCACTCTGGGGCCAACGTCCTGACTTTC. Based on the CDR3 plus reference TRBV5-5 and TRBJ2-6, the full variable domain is DAGVTQSPTHLIKTRGQQVTLRCSPISGHKSVSWYQQVLGQGPQFIFQYYEKEERGRGNFPDRFSARQFPNYSSELNVNALLLGDSALYLCASSLGTHSGANVLTFGAGSRLTVL.

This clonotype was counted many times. CDR3 sequence (DNA): TGTGCCAGCAGCCCCCGACGACGCAGACTAGCGGGGGGCCAAGAGACCCAGTACTTC. Amino acid sequence: CASSPRRRRLAGGQETQYF. This chain uses TRBV7-8 with TRBJ2-5, with 13 positions matching TRBD2. Germline CDR1 is SGHVS and CDR2 is FQNEAQ. The CDR3 runs to 19 residues. V was clipped by 5 bases and J by 1 base; unmatched bases: 13.

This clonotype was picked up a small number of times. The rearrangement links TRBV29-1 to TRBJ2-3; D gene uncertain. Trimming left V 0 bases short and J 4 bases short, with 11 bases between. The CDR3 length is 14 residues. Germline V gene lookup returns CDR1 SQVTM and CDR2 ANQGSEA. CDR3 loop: CSVEDLGVSDTQYF. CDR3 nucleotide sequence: TGCAGCGTTGAAGATCTAGGAGTTTCAGATACGCAGTATTTT.

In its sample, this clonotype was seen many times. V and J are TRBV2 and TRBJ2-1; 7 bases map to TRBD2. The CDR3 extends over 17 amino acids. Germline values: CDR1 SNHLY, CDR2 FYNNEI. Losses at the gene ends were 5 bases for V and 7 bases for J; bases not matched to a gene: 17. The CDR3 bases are TGTGCCAGCAGTCTCGTTTTTAGCGGGCAATCCCTTAATGAGCAGTTCTTC. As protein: CASSLVFSGQSLNEQFF.

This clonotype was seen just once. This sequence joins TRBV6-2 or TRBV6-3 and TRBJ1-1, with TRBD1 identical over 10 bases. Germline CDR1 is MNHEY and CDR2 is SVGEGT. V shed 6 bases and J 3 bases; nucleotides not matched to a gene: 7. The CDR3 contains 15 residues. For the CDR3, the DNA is TGTGCCAGCAGCAATGGGGGGACAGGGGACACTGAAGCTTTCTTT. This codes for CASSNGGTGDTEAFF.

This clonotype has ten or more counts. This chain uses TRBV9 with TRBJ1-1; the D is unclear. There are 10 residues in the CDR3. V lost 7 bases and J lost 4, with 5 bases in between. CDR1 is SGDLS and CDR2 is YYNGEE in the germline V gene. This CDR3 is CASHPTEAFF. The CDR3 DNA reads TGTGCCAGCCACCCCACTGAAGCTTTCTTT.

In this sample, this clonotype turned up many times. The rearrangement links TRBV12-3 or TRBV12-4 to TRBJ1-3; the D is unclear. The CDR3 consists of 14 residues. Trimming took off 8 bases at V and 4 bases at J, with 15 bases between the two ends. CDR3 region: CASSTDLAGNTIYF. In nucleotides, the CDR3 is TGTGCCAGCTCGACCGATCTGGCGGGAAACACCATATATTTT.

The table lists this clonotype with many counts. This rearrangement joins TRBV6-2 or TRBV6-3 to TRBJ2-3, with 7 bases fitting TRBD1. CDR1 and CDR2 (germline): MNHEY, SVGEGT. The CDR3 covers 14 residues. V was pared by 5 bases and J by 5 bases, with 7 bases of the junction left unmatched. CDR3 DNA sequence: TGTGCCAGCAGTCAACAGGGGAGCGGAGATACGCAGTATTTT. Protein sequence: CASSQQGSGDTQYF.

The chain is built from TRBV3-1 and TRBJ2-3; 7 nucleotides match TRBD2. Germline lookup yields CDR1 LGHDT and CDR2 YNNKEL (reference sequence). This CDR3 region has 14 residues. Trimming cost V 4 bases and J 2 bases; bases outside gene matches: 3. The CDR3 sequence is CASSRGGITDTQYF. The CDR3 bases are TGTGCCAGCAGCCGGGGGGGGATCACAGATACGCAGTATTTT.

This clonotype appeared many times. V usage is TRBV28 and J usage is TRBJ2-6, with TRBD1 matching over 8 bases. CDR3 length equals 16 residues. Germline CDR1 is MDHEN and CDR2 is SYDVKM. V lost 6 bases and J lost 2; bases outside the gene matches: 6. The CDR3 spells CASRAAGGAGANVLTF. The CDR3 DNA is TGTGCCAGCAGGGCTGCAGGGGGCGCTGGGGCCAACGTCCTGACTTTC.

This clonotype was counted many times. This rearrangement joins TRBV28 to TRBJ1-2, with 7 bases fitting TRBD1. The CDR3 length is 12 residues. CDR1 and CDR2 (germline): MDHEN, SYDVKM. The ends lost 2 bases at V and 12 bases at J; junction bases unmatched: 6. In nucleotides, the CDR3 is TGTGCCAGCAGTTTACCCGGACAGGACAACACCTTC. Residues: CASSLPGQDNTF.

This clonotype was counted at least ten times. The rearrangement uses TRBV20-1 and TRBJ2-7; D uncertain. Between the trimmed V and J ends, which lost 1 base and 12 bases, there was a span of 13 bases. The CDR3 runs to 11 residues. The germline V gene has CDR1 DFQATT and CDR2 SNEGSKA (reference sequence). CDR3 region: CSARADLIGYF. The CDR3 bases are TGCAGTGCTAGAGCCGACCTGATAGGGTACTTC.

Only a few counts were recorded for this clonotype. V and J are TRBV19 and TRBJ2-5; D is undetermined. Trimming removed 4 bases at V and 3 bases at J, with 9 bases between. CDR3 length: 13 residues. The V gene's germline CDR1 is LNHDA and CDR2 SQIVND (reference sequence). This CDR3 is CASSTSEKETQYF. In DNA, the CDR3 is TGTGCCAGTAGTACTTCAGAGAAAGAGACCCAGTACTTC.

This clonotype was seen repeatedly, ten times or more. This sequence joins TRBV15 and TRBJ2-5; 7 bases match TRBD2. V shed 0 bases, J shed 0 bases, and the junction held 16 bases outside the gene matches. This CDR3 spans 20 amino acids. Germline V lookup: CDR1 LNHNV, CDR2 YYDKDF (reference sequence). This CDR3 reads CATSRDGRVRQAMYQETQYF. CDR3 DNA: TGTGCCACCAGCAGAGATGGGAGGGTGAGGCAGGCTATGTACCAAGAGACCCAGTACTTC.

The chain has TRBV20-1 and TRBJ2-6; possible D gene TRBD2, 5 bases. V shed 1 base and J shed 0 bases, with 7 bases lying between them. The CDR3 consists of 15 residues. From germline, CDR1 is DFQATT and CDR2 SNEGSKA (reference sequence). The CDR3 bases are TGCAGTGCTAGAGGGGGAGCCTCTGGGGCCAACGTCCTGACTTTC. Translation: CSARGGASGANVLTF.

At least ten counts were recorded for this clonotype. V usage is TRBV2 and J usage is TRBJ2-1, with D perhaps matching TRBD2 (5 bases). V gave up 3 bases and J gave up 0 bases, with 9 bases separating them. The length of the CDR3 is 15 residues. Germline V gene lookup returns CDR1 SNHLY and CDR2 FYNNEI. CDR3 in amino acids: CASSETGSSYNEQFF. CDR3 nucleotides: TGTGCCAGCAGTGAGACGGGGAGCTCCTACAATGAGCAGTTCTTC.

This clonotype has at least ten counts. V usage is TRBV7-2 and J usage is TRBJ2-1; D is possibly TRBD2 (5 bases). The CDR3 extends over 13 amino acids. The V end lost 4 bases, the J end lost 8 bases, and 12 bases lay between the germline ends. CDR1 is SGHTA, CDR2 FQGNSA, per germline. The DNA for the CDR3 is TGTGCCAGCAGCTCCCGGGGTGGCGATGAGCAGTTCTTC. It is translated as CASSSRGGDEQFF. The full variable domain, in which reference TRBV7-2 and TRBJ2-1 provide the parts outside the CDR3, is GAGVSQSPSNKVTEKGKDVELRCDPISGHTALYWYRQSLGQGLEFLIYFQGNSAPDKSGLPSDRFSAERTGGSVSTLTIQRTQQEDSAVYLCASSSRGGDEQFFGPGTRLTVL.

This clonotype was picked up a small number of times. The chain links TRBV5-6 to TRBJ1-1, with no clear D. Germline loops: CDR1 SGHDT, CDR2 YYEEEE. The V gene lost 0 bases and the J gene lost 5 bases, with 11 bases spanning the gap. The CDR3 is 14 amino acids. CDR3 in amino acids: CASSLANSRTEAFF. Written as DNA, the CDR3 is TGTGCCAGCAGCTTGGCCAATTCGAGGACTGAAGCTTTCTTT.

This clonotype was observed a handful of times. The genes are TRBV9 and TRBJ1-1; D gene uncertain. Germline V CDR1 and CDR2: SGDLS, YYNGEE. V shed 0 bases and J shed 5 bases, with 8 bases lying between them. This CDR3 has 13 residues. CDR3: CASSVEGRTEAFF. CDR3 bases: TGTGCCAGCAGCGTAGAGGGTAGGACTGAAGCTTTCTTT.

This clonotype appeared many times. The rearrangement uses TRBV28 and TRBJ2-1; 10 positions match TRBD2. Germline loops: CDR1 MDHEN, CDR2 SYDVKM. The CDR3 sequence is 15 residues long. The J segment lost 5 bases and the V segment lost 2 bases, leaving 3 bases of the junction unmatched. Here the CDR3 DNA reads TGTGCCAGCAGTTTAAGCGGGGGGGCTCACAATGAGCAGTTCTTC. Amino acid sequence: CASSLSGGAHNEQFF.

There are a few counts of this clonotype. The CDR3 sequence: CASSPDRGEKLFF. The CDR3, as DNA: TGTGCCAGCTCACCTGATCGGGGTGAAAAACTGTTTTTT. The chain employs TRBV18 and TRBJ1-4; D remains unclear. Germline CDR1 and CDR2: KGHSH and LQKENI. With 3 bases removed from V and 7 bases from J, the gap between germline ends came to 9 bases. This CDR3 comprises 13 residues.

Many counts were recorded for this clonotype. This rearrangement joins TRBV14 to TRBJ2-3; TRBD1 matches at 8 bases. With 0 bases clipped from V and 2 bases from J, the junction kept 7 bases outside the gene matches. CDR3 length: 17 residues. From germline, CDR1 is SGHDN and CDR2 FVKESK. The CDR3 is CASSQDRGPFITDTQYF. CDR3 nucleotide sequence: TGTGCCAGCAGCCAAGACAGGGGGCCGTTTATCACAGATACGCAGTATTTT.

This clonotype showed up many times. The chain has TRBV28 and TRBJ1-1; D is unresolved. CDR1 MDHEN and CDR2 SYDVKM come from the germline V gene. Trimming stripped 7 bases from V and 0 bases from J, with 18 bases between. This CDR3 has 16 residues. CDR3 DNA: TGTGCCAGCACCCCGTTCTTGTTTATCATGAACACTGAAGCTTTCTTT. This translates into CASTPFLFIMNTEAFF.

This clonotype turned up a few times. The CDR3 sequence: CASSDGQGWDTQYF. For the CDR3, the DNA is TGTGCCAGCAGTGACGGACAAGGCTGGGATACGCAGTATTTT. The chain has TRBV2 and TRBJ2-3, with D possibly TRBD1 on 5 matching bases. The CDR3 is 14 residues long. CDR1 SNHLY and CDR2 FYNNEI come from the germline V gene. V was clipped by 3 bases and J by 6 bases, with 13 bases between them.

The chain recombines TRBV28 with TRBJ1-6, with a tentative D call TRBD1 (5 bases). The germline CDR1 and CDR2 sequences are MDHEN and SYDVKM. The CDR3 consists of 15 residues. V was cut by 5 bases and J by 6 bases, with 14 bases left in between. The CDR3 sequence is CASSTQGPLNSPLHF. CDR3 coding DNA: TGTGCCAGCAGTACCCAGGGACCCCTTAATTCACCCCTCCACTTT. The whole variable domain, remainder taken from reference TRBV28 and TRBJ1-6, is DVKVTQSSRYLVKRTGEKVFLECVQDMDHENMFWYRQDPGLGLRLIYFSYDVKMKEKGDIPEGYSVSREKKERFSLILESASTNQTSMYLCASSTQGPLNSPLHFGNGTRLTVT.